The 14 T cell receptor beta chains below come from one sample, sequenced in a study of shared clonotypes between healthy human individuals. TCRdb's copy holds only in-frame clones and misses some; the assay was immunoSEQ multiplex PCR. This table holds some 2,400,000 clones, under 97% found once. The specimen sequenced was naive CD4+ T cells sorted from blood. Subset denoted: CD45RA+ positively selected. All receptors come from a man aged 18 to 35 in good health.

The chain has TRBV6-1 and TRBJ1-4; possibly TRBD1 for D (6 bases). V lost 6 bases and J lost 7, with 18 bases in between. This CDR3 has 15 residues. Germline CDR1 and CDR2: MNHNS and SASEGT. DNA for the CDR3: TGTGCCAGCAGCCTAGGACAGACCCCTGGTGAAAAACTGTTTTTT. Protein product: CASSLGQTPGEKLFF.

The chain combines TRBV28 with TRBJ2-7, with 8 bases fitting TRBD1. With V trimmed by 7 bases and J by 4 bases, 6 bases remained unmatched. CDR3 length: 13 amino acids. Germline V CDR1 and CDR2: MDHEN, SYDVKM. CDR3 protein: CASTGQGHYEQYF. CDR3 coding DNA: TGTGCCAGCACCGGACAGGGCCATTACGAGCAGTACTTC.

CDR3 protein: CASSHSGGAFF. The CDR3 DNA reads TGTGCCAGCTCCCACTCAGGGGGAGCTTTCTTT. The chain employs TRBV18 and TRBJ1-1; 7 bases map to TRBD1. The V gene end was trimmed by 6 bases and the J gene end by 10 bases; junction bases not matched to a gene: 5. Germline V gives CDR1 KGHSH, CDR2 LQKENI. The CDR3 totals 11 residues.

The chain combines TRBV7-2 with TRBJ1-1; D is undetermined. This CDR3 has 13 amino acids. Between the trimmed V and J ends, which lost 7 bases and 5 bases, there was a span of 14 bases. Germline V CDR1 and CDR2: SGHTA, FQGNSA. The CDR3 nucleotides are TGTGCCAGCAAATGGCCCCTCCCGACTGAAGCTTTCTTT. Its translation is CASKWPLPTEAFF.

V is TRBV4-1 and J is TRBJ1-1; maybe TRBD1 (6 bases). Germline V gene lookup returns CDR1 MGHRA and CDR2 YSYEKL. Between the trimmed V and J ends, which lost 5 bases and 4 bases, there was a span of 17 bases. This CDR3 contains 15 residues. CDR3 sequence: CASSRGGGGGTEAFF. In DNA, the CDR3 is TGCGCCAGCAGCAGAGGAGGGGGTGGGGGCACTGAAGCTTTCTTT.

This clone was recorded only once. V gene TRBV2 combines with J gene TRBJ2-1, with 10 bases fitting TRBD1. Germline V gives CDR1 SNHLY, CDR2 FYNNEI. The J segment lost 1 base and the V segment lost 6 bases, leaving 3 bases of the junction unmatched. CDR3 length: 15 residues. CDR3 bases: TGTGCCAGCAGATGGGACAGGGGTTCCTACAATGAGCAGTTCTTC. This encodes CASRWDRGSYNEQFF.

The chain joins TRBV4-3 to TRBJ1-4, with 7 bases identical to TRBD1. Trimming at V came to 4 bases and at J to 2 bases, leaving 7 bases not matched to a gene. CDR1 and CDR2 (germline): LGHNA, YSLEER. This CDR3 spans 16 amino acids. CDR3 loop: CASSPRAGQTNEKLFF. Written as DNA, the CDR3 is TGCGCCAGCAGCCCCCGGGCGGGACAGACTAATGAAAAACTGTTTTTT.

The chain couples TRBV19 to TRBJ2-5; 7 bases map to TRBD2. The end of the DNA aligns better with TRBJ2-7, so the J call may be wrong. There are 18 residues in the CDR3. Germline V lookup: CDR1 LNHDA, CDR2 SQIVND (reference sequence). The CDR3 nucleotides are TGTGCCAGTAGTATAGGAACCCGGGCAGGCGGGAGCCCCTACGAGCAGTACTTC. Translating it yields CASSIGTRAGGSPYEQYF.

About this clone: This sample also contains other DNA sequences that code for the same CDR3. The chain joins TRBV28 to TRBJ1-4; no clear D gene. Germline V gene sequence: CDR1 MDHEN, CDR2 SYDVKM. The CDR3 extends over 12 amino acids. Trimming pared 8 bases from V and 1 base from J, leaving 5 bases between. The CDR3 nucleotides are TGTGCCAGCCGGAGAACTAATGAAAAACTGTTTTTT. It yields the protein CASRRTNEKLFF.

Here the CDR3 reads CASSLDLGLYYGYTF. The CDR3, as DNA: TGTGCCAGCAGCTTAGACTTAGGACTATACTATGGCTACACCTTC. V is TRBV11-2 and J is TRBJ1-2, with D uncertain. Deletions cut 0 bases from V and 3 bases from J, with 11 bases between. Germline V gene lookup returns CDR1 SGHAT and CDR2 FQNNGV. The CDR3 spans 15 residues.

With respect to this clone: Other DNA sequences in the same sample also yield this CDR3. The chain recombines TRBV11-2 with TRBJ2-3; D perhaps matches TRBD2 (6 bases). With 0 bases removed from V and 2 bases from J, the gap between germline ends came to 9 bases. The CDR3 is made up of 15 amino acids. Germline lookup yields CDR1 SGHAT and CDR2 FQNNGV. The chain's CDR3 is CASSLEGLPTDTQYF. CDR3 coding DNA: TGTGCCAGCAGCTTAGAGGGACTCCCCACAGATACGCAGTATTTT.

The chain employs TRBV28 and TRBJ2-3; D may be TRBD1 (6 bases). V was trimmed by 8 bases and J by 6 bases, leaving 12 bases between them. The V gene's germline CDR1 is MDHEN and CDR2 SYDVKM. CDR3 length: 12 amino acids. CDR3 sequence reads: CASGPTGDTQYF. CDR3 nucleotides: TGTGCCAGCGGCCCCACAGGGGATACGCAGTATTTT.

CDR3 in DNA: TGTGCCAGCAGTCGAGGATTGAACACTGAAGCTTTCTTT. Translation gives CASSRGLNTEAFF. The V call is TRBV13, the J call TRBJ1-1; D remains ambiguous. The V and J ends lost 6 bases and 0 bases respectively, with 8 bases between them. The CDR3 runs 13 residues. Germline CDR1 PRHDT, CDR2 FYEKMQ (reference sequence).

J is TRBJ2-5 and V is TRBV29-1, with 8 bases lining up with TRBD2. The germline gives CDR1 SQVTM, CDR2 ANQGSEA. Trimming at V came to 1 base and at J to 5 bases, leaving 9 bases not matched to a gene. The CDR3 loop spans 15 amino acids. Written as DNA, the CDR3 is TGCAGCGTTGAAGGGGCGGGGGGCTTCTGGGAGACCCAGTACTTC. Amino acids: CSVEGAGGFWETQYF.